This passage covers 24 T cell receptor beta chains from one sample sequenced in a study of CD8+CD57+ T cells in acquired aplastic anemia. Investigators profiled TCR beta VDJ and CDR3 from genomic DNA template. MiXCR, run by TCRdb on the reads, gives a single entry per CDR3 protein. This table holds more than 200,000 distinct CDR3 sequences, under 50% found once. Only patients with CD8+CD57+ cell expansion on flow cytometry were chosen for sequencing. The sequenced material came from sorted CD4+, CD8+, or CD8+CD57+ T cells (not recorded which) from PBMCs. These receptors were taken from a human donor with aplastic anemia.

This clonotype was counted at least ten times. The junction departs from the called germline gene at one end, perhaps through a read error. The chain recombines TRBV7-7 with TRBJ2-5, with no clear D. CDR3 size: 14 residues. Germline assignment: CDR1 SSHAT and CDR2 FNYEAQ (reference sequence). CDR3 bases: TGTGCTAGCAGCCTTAGTACTGGGGTAGAGACCCAGTACTTC. Protein sequence: CASSLSTGVETQYF. Looking up the rest from reference TRBV7-7 and TRBJ2-5 gives the full variable domain: GAGVSQSPRYKVTKRGQDVTLRCDPISSHATLYWYQQALGQGPEFLTYFNYEAQPDKSGLPSDRFSAERPEGSISTLTIQRTEQRDSAMYRCASSLSTGVETQYFGPGTRLLVL.

Notes on this clonotype: With a much larger clone just one base away, this may be a read error. The chain recombines TRBV30 with TRBJ1-1; D is undetermined. The CDR3 has 14 residues. V lost 0 bases and J lost 4, with 12 bases in between. CDR1 and CDR2 from the germline V gene are GTSNPN and SVGIG (reference sequence). CDR3 residues: CAWSVQIGSTEAFF. Here the CDR3 DNA reads TGTGCCTGGAGTGTACAGATAGGTAGCACTGAAGCTTTCTTT.

The chain recombines TRBV5-1 with TRBJ1-2; D remains unclear. CDR3 length: 15 residues. CDR1 is SGHRS and CDR2 is YFSETQ in the germline V gene. The ends were cut back, 1 base at V and 2 bases at J, with 12 bases in the middle. CDR3 sequence reads: CASSLNKDFNYGYTF. DNA for the CDR3: TGCGCCAGCAGCTTGAATAAGGATTTCAACTATGGCTACACCTTC.

The V and J genes are TRBV5-1 and TRBJ1-3; 7 bases match TRBD1. CDR1 and CDR2 (germline): SGHRS, YFSETQ. The trim removed 4 bases at V and 0 bases at J, leaving 13 bases unmatched. The CDR3 contains 18 residues. CDR3 amino acids: CASSATGADSSSGNTIYF. For the CDR3, the DNA is TGCGCCAGCAGCGCCACAGGGGCTGACTCCAGCTCTGGAAACACCATATATTTT.

About this clonotype itself: It may be a read error: a sequence one base away is much more abundant. CDR3 amino acids: CASSSPKVRGQLDGCTF. The CDR3 region has the DNA TGTGCCAGCAGCTCCCCCAAGGTGCGGGGCCAATTAGATGGCTGCACCTTC. V is TRBV13 and J is TRBJ1-2, with D possibly matching TRBD1 (5 bases). Germline CDR1 is PRHDT and CDR2 is FYEKMQ (reference sequence). CDR3 length: 17 residues.

The rearrangement links TRBV19 to TRBJ2-3; D uncertain. This CDR3 spans 12 amino acids. The V gene lost 9 bases and the J gene lost 2 bases, with 9 bases spanning the gap. Per the germline V gene, CDR1 is LNHDA and CDR2 is SQIVND (reference sequence). Here the CDR3 DNA reads TGTGCCAGCAGCGCTCCCACAGATACGCAGTATTTT. Protein: CASSAPTDTQYF.

This clonotype has just a few counts. This chain links TRBV28 with TRBJ1-4, with D hard to call. V was clipped by 4 bases and J by 4 bases, with 16 bases between them. Germline CDR1 and CDR2: MDHEN and SYDVKM. This CDR3 is built from 16 residues. The CDR3 sequence: CASSSPVGSVNEKLFF. CDR3 nucleotide sequence: TGTGCCAGCAGTTCCCCTGTGGGGTCCGTTAATGAAAAACTGTTTTTT.

Points on this clonotype: Possible read error: a much larger clone is one base away. As the CDR3 is not closed by the conserved phenylalanine or tryptophan, this likely results from a read error. V and J are TRBV5-1 and TRBJ2-5, with a possible D match to TRBD1 (6 bases). Germline V gives CDR1 SGHRS, CDR2 YFSETQ. The CDR3 loop spans 15 amino acids. V lost 4 bases, J lost 1 base, and 14 bases lay in between. The CDR3 spells CASSRRRTAQETQYL. The DNA for the CDR3 is TGCGCCAGCAGCCGACGGAGGACAGCCCAAGAGACCCAGTACCTC.

This clonotype was counted only a few times. A much larger clone differs by one base, so this may be a read error. The rearrangement links TRBV7-6 to TRBJ2-1, with 9 bases identical to TRBD2. This CDR3 has 15 amino acids. V was pared by 2 bases and J by 9 bases, with 8 bases of the junction left unmatched. Germline V gene data show CDR1 as SGHVS and CDR2 as FNYEAQ. The CDR3 region has the DNA TGTGCCAGCAGCTTATCTAGCGGGGAGTTGGGTGAGCAGTTCTTC. This encodes CASSLSSGELGEQFF.

V is TRBV20-1 and J is TRBJ2-3; D remains ambiguous. Trimming stripped 3 bases from V and 2 bases from J, with 12 bases between. Looked up from germline, CDR1 is DFQATT and CDR2 is SNEGSKA (reference sequence). The CDR3 is 14 residues long. The DNA for the CDR3 is TGCAGTGCTAGGGGCAGTAAAAACACAGATACGCAGTATTTT. This translates into CSARGSKNTDTQYF.

Here the CDR3 reads CSVRLLAGAGEQYF. For the CDR3, the DNA is TGCAGCGTTAGGTTACTAGCGGGAGCAGGGGAGCAGTACTTC. The chain carries TRBV29-1 and TRBJ2-7; the match to TRBD2 covers 11 bases. V was pared by 5 bases and J by 7 bases, with 10 bases of the junction left unmatched. The CDR3 sequence is 14 residues long. Germline CDR1 and CDR2: SQVTM and ANQGSEA.

This chain joins TRBV29-1 and TRBJ2-2; possible D gene TRBD1, 5 bases. Germline V gene lookup returns CDR1 SQVTM and CDR2 ANQGSEA. With 4 bases removed from V and 6 bases from J, the gap between germline ends came to 15 bases. The CDR3 consists of 14 residues. For the CDR3, the DNA is TGCAGCGTTGGGGGTTTGGGGCTGGCCGGGGAGCTGTTTTTT. This encodes CSVGGLGLAGELFF.

This clonotype was observed a handful of times. The rearrangement joins TRBV7-2 to TRBJ2-3; 7 bases fit TRBD2. The length of the CDR3 is 15 residues. Germline assignment: CDR1 SGHTA and CDR2 FQGNSA. Losses at the gene ends were 5 bases for V and 4 bases for J; bases not matched to a gene: 9. CDR3 in amino acids: CASSRLADFPDTQYF. CDR3 bases: TGTGCCAGCAGCCGACTAGCTGATTTTCCAGATACGCAGTATTTT.

CDR3 DNA: TGCGCCAGCAGTGAGACCCGAATTCACGATGAGCAGTTCTTC. Translation gives CASSETRIHDEQFF. The chain joins TRBV10-1 to TRBJ2-1; D ambiguous. Trimming pared 2 bases from V and 8 bases from J, leaving 13 bases between. The germline gives CDR1 WNHNN, CDR2 SYGVQD (reference sequence). This CDR3 is built from 14 residues.

This rearrangement joins TRBV3-1 to TRBJ2-7; D possibly corresponds to TRBD1 (6 bases). Germline CDR1 is LGHDT and CDR2 is YNNKEL (reference sequence). The V gene lost 1 base and the J gene lost 4 bases, with 14 bases spanning the gap. The CDR3 contains 15 residues. The CDR3 coding sequence is TGTGCCAGCAGCCAAGGCCGGGACGGGACATACGAGCAGTACTTC. Amino acid sequence: CASSQGRDGTYEQYF.

The chain uses TRBV5-4 and TRBJ1-1, with TRBD1 matching 7 bases. The CDR3 is made up of 12 amino acids. The J segment lost 10 bases and the V segment lost 1 base, leaving 4 bases of the junction unmatched. Germline loops: CDR1 SGHNT, CDR2 YYREEE (reference sequence). The CDR3 loop is CASSLIGTVAFF. For the CDR3, the DNA is TGTGCCAGCAGCTTGATCGGGACAGTAGCTTTCTTT.

V usage is TRBV5-4 and J usage is TRBJ2-7, with 9 bases aligning to TRBD1. V was pared by 8 bases and J by 9 bases, with 24 bases of the junction left unmatched. The CDR3 is made up of 17 amino acids. In germline, CDR1 is SGHNT, CDR2 YYREEE (reference sequence). DNA of the CDR3: TGTGCCAGTAGTCTCCGAGGACACACCGGGACAGGGTATGTGCAGTACTTC. This codes for CASSLRGHTGTGYVQYF.

This clonotype has at least ten counts. V and J are TRBV5-1 and TRBJ1-3; 7 positions match TRBD1. Germline V gene lookup returns CDR1 SGHRS and CDR2 YFSETQ. The CDR3 contains 14 residues. Germline trimming cut 3 bases from V and 4 bases from J; bases unmatched to any gene: 4. For the CDR3, the DNA is TGCGCCAGCAGCTCGACAGGGTCCGGAAACACCATATATTTT. Amino acids: CASSSTGSGNTIYF. The entire variable domain, with the rest obtained from reference TRBV5-1 and TRBJ1-3, is as follows: KAGVTQTPRYLIKTRGQQVTLSCSPISGHRSVSWYQQTPGQGLQFLFEYFSETQRNKGNFPGRFSGRQFSNSRSEMNVSTLELGDSALYLCASSSTGSGNTIYFGEGSWLTVV.

The chain employs TRBV7-8 and TRBJ1-1; D gene unclear. Germline CDR1 and CDR2: SGHVS and FQNEAQ. Between the trimmed V and J ends, which lost 2 bases and 6 bases, there was a span of 13 bases. The CDR3 contains 14 residues. The CDR3 DNA reads TGTGCCAGCAGCTTACGACGGGGAGACGCTGAAGCTTTCTTT. Encoded protein: CASSLRRGDAEAFF.

The chain carries TRBV20-1 and TRBJ2-7, with 11 positions matching TRBD1. Germline V gene sequence: CDR1 DFQATT, CDR2 SNEGSKA (reference sequence). V lost 6 bases and J lost 6; bases outside the gene matches: 10. This CDR3 region has 14 residues. The CDR3 sequence: CSAHTGQGGVEQYF. DNA of the CDR3: TGCAGTGCGCACACGGGACAGGGGGGCGTCGAGCAGTACTTC.

V gene TRBV7-3 combines with J gene TRBJ2-7; 9 positions match TRBD1. Germline V gene data show CDR1 as SGHTA and CDR2 as FQGTGA. The CDR3 has 15 residues. With 4 bases clipped from V and 6 bases from J, the junction kept 10 bases outside the gene matches. The CDR3 nucleotides read TGTGCCAGCAGCTACGCCGGGACAGGGAGGTCCGAGCAGTACTTC. Its protein is CASSYAGTGRSEQYF.

The chain recombines TRBV15 with TRBJ1-6, with TRBD1 matching over 8 bases. V shed 5 bases and J 8 bases; nucleotides not matched to a gene: 8. CDR1 is LNHNV, CDR2 YYDKDF, per germline (reference sequence). The CDR3 extends over 15 amino acids. CDR3 in DNA: TGTGCCACCAGCTGGGGACAGGACGGGGATTCACCCCTCCACTTT. Translation gives CATSWGQDGDSPLHF.

This rearrangement joins TRBV19 to TRBJ2-7; 9 bases are shared with TRBD1. CDR1 and CDR2 (germline): LNHDA, SQIVND (reference sequence). This CDR3 is 13 amino acids long. The V segment lost 9 bases and the J segment 2 bases; nucleotides outside the gene matches: 5. Written as DNA, the CDR3 is TGTGCCAGCAGCCGACAGGGGGCCTACGAGCAGTACTTC. Protein: CASSRQGAYEQYF. Together with reference TRBV19 and TRBJ2-7, the CDR3 gives the full variable domain: DGGITQSPKYLFRKEGQNVTLSCEQNLNHDAMYWYRQDPGQGLRLIYYSQIVNDFQKGDIAEGYSVSREKKESFPLTVTSAQKNPTAFYLCASSRQGAYEQYFGPGTRLTVT.

The rearrangement uses TRBV10-3 and TRBJ1-1, with 7 bases matching TRBD1. V lost 5 bases to trimming and J lost 11 bases; unmatched junction nucleotides: 8. The CDR3 runs to 12 residues. Germline V gene sequence: CDR1 ENHRY, CDR2 SYGVKD. The DNA of the CDR3 is TGTGCCATCAGTAGACAGGGCTGGGATGCTTTCTTT. This gives the protein CAISRQGWDAFF.